The 19 T cell receptor beta chains in this list originate from one sample, sequenced in a study of CD8 T cells in ankylosing spondylitis. General observations from the study: One TCR beta motif, made up of roughly eight highly homologous variants, appeared characteristic of ankylosing spondylitis blood.

Antigen specificity for these receptors is unknown. MiXCR was run by TCRdb on the 5' RACE reads, yielding one entry per CDR3 protein. Of roughly 670,000 distinct CDR3 sequences listed, roughly 19% are singletons. The specimen was blood, either unsorted or a sorted T cell fraction (not recorded which). The receptors shown here come from a male donor with ankylosing spondylitis.

The chain combines TRBV11-2 with TRBJ2-1; 8 bases agree with TRBD1. CDR1 is SGHAT and CDR2 is FQNNGV in the germline V gene. The CDR3 contains 12 residues. Trimming took 4 bases from V and 10 from J; bases not matched to a gene: 3. The CDR3 DNA sequence: TGTGCCAGCAGCTCTGACAGGGGAGAGCAGTTCTTC. It translates to CASSSDRGEQFF. Full variable domain (missing parts from reference TRBV11-2 and TRBJ2-1): EAGVAQSPRYKIIEKRQSVAFWCNPISGHATLYWYQQILGQGPKLLIQFQNNGVVDDSQLPKDRFSAERLKGVDSTLKIQPAKLEDSAVYLCASSSDRGEQFFGPGTRLTVL.

J is TRBJ1-2 and V is TRBV7-9; D unclear. CDR1 and CDR2 from the germline V gene are SEHNR and FQNEAQ (reference sequence). The length of the CDR3 is 13 residues. V lost 3 bases to trimming and J lost 1 base, with 6 bases between them. CDR3 sequence reads: CASSFGNNYGYTF. The CDR3, as DNA: TGTGCCAGCAGCTTTGGGAATAACTATGGCTACACCTTC.

This clonotype was seen more than once but under ten times. V usage is TRBV12-3 or TRBV12-4 and J usage is TRBJ2-3, with D unresolved. The CDR3 contains 15 residues. Trimming shortened V by 4 bases and J by 3 bases, and 14 bases separated the two germline ends. CDR3 coding DNA: TGTGCCAGCAGTTCCCGTCGATTTGGGACAGATACGCAGTATTTT. The encoded protein is CASSSRRFGTDTQYF.

This clonotype has only a few counts. The V and J genes are TRBV7-9 and TRBJ2-1, with unresolved D. The CDR3 extends over 15 amino acids. Germline CDR1 and CDR2: SEHNR and FQNEAQ (reference sequence). The V gene lost 5 bases and the J gene lost 8 bases, with 19 bases spanning the gap. The CDR3 protein is CASSPRASFFDEQFF. The CDR3 DNA reads as TGTGCCAGCAGCCCACGGGCATCCTTTTTCGATGAGCAGTTCTTC.

The chain links TRBV6-2 or TRBV6-3 to TRBJ2-1; D gene ambiguous. V was trimmed by 2 bases and J by 5 bases, leaving 7 bases between them. CDR1 is MNHEY and CDR2 is SVGEGT in the germline V gene. The CDR3 extends over 13 amino acids. The DNA of the CDR3 is TGTGCCAGCAGTTACGGGTGGGACAATGAGCAGTTCTTC. Protein product: CASSYGWDNEQFF.

This clonotype has just a few counts. V is TRBV20-1 and J is TRBJ2-7; TRBD1 agrees at 7 bases. The CDR3 has 15 residues. J gave up 1 base and V 0 bases, and 6 bases lay outside the gene matches. The germline CDR1 and CDR2 sequences are DFQATT and SNEGSKA (reference sequence). CDR3 sequence: CSARDPGQLSYEQYF. DNA for the CDR3: TGCAGTGCTAGAGATCCGGGACAGCTATCCTACGAGCAGTACTTC.

The chain is built from TRBV20-1 and TRBJ1-1, with unresolved D. Trimming stripped 3 bases from V and 1 base from J, with 6 bases between. The length of the CDR3 is 12 residues. Germline V gene sequence: CDR1 DFQATT, CDR2 SNEGSKA (reference sequence). The CDR3 DNA follows: TGCAGTGCTAGTGAGCCGAACACTGAAGCTTTCTTT. This codes for CSASEPNTEAFF.

The genes are TRBV28 and TRBJ2-1; possibly TRBD1 for D (6 bases). The CDR3 is 14 amino acids. CDR1 is MDHEN, CDR2 SYDVKM, per germline. V was clipped by 5 bases and J by 6 bases, with 14 bases between them. CDR3 sequence: CASSISKGVNEQFF. The CDR3 bases are TGTGCCAGCAGTATCTCCAAGGGGGTCAATGAGCAGTTCTTC.

This chain uses TRBV5-5 with TRBJ2-1; D not certain. The V gene lost 0 bases and the J gene lost 6 bases, with 10 bases spanning the gap. CDR1 and CDR2 (germline): SGHKS, YYEKEE (reference sequence). The CDR3 is 14 residues long. CDR3 loop: CASSLDVQFNEQFF. CDR3 in DNA: TGTGCCAGCAGCTTGGATGTCCAATTCAATGAGCAGTTCTTC. Using reference TRBV5-5 and TRBJ2-1 for the parts outside the CDR3, the full variable domain is DAGVTQSPTHLIKTRGQQVTLRCSPISGHKSVSWYQQVLGQGPQFIFQYYEKEERGRGNFPDRFSARQFPNYSSELNVNALLLGDSALYLCASSLDVQFNEQFFGPGTRLTVL.

CDR3 amino acids: CASSIEAGGYNEQFF. For the CDR3, the DNA is TGTGCCAGCAGCATCGAGGCAGGGGGCTACAATGAGCAGTTCTTC. J is TRBJ2-1 and V is TRBV9; 7 bases align to TRBD1. J lost 3 bases, V lost 4 bases, and 7 bases had no gene match. The CDR3 has 15 amino acids. CDR1 and CDR2 (germline): SGDLS, YYNGEE.

This chain uses TRBV7-2 with TRBJ2-5; perhaps TRBD2 as D (6 bases). Trimming took 5 bases from V and 0 from J, leaving 13 bases between them. The CDR3 spans 15 residues. Germline V gene data show CDR1 as SGHTA and CDR2 as FQGNSA. The CDR3 reads CASSPSRDYQETQYF. CDR3 sequence (DNA): TGTGCCAGCAGCCCCAGCCGGGACTACCAAGAGACCCAGTACTTC.

The chain is built from TRBV3-1 and TRBJ2-1; 7 nucleotides match TRBD2. This CDR3 has 12 residues. Germline V gives CDR1 LGHDT, CDR2 YNNKEL (reference sequence). The trim removed 3 bases at V and 9 bases at J, leaving 2 bases unmatched. CDR3 DNA sequence: TGTGCCAGCAGCCAGACTAGCAGTGAGCAGTTCTTC. As protein: CASSQTSSEQFF.

This clonotype has just a few counts. The chain recombines TRBV28 with TRBJ1-5; D gene unclear. The CDR3 is made up of 15 amino acids. From germline, CDR1 is MDHEN and CDR2 SYDVKM. V lost 4 bases, J lost 1 base, and 11 bases lay in between. CDR3 nucleotide sequence: TGTGCCAGCAGTTACCTAACTGGGAGCAATCAGCCCCAGCATTTT. Its protein is CASSYLTGSNQPQHF.

This clonotype was seen a handful of times. The chain is built from TRBV4-3 and TRBJ2-5; 7 bases match TRBD2. This CDR3 spans 15 amino acids. Germline CDR1 is LGHNA and CDR2 is YSLEER. With V trimmed by 3 bases and J by 2 bases, 6 bases remained unmatched. The CDR3 bases are TGCGCCAGCAGCCACCTACTAGCGTCTCAAGAGACCCAGTACTTC. Encoded protein: CASSHLLASQETQYF.

This clonotype was detected ten times or more. The V gene is TRBV12-3 or TRBV12-4, the J gene TRBJ1-1; TRBD1 matches 7 bases. The CDR3 is 15 residues long. J lost 6 bases, V lost 5 bases, and 12 bases had no gene match. The CDR3 DNA follows: TGTGCCAGCAGTGCAGAGACAGGGCCTCTCCCTGAAGCTTTCTTT. Translating gives CASSAETGPLPEAFF.

A few counts support this clonotype. The chain employs TRBV12-3 or TRBV12-4 and TRBJ1-1; D is undetermined. Trimming cost V 6 bases and J 3 bases, with 17 bases left between them. This CDR3 is built from 15 residues. The CDR3 sequence is CASSLHWEEYTEAFF. The CDR3 region has the DNA TGTGCCAGCAGCCTACACTGGGAGGAATACACTGAAGCTTTCTTT.

In its sample, this clonotype was seen many times. The genes are TRBV29-1 and TRBJ1-2, with a weak D call TRBD1 (5 bases). Trimming removed 4 bases from V and 8 bases from J, with 14 bases in between. The CDR3 loop spans 12 amino acids. The germline V gene encodes CDR1 SQVTM and CDR2 ANQGSEA. The CDR3 region is CSVGEDIPGYTF. As DNA, the CDR3 is TGCAGCGTTGGAGAGGACATCCCCGGCTACACCTTC.

The J gene is TRBJ2-3, the V gene TRBV28; TRBD2 matches 7 bases. The junction had 7 bases not matched to a gene; V was cut back by 1 base and J by 3 bases. This CDR3 is 16 amino acids long. CDR1 is MDHEN and CDR2 is SYDVKM in the germline V gene. DNA of the CDR3: TGTGCCAGCAGTTTATTGGGACTAAAATCGACAGATACGCAGTATTTT. Protein: CASSLLGLKSTDTQYF.

The chain employs TRBV10-3 and TRBJ2-7; 15 positions agree with TRBD2. J gave up 7 bases and V 7 bases, and 2 bases lay outside the gene matches. The germline V gene encodes CDR1 ENHRY and CDR2 SYGVKD. The CDR3 extends over 13 amino acids. The CDR3 bases are TGTGCCATCACCGGGACTAGCGGGGGGGAGCAGTACTTC. Its protein is CAITGTSGGEQYF.